These 20 T cell receptor beta chains share one sample of origin, sequenced in a study of identifying expanded T cells in peripheral blood. Measured with immunoSEQ multiplex PCR; TCRdb has only the in-frame clones, and not every one. The table shows about 100,000 clones, with approximately 88% occurring only once. The sequenced material came from blood. The receptors shown here come from a person aged 18 to 70 in good health.

The chain is built from TRBV5-4 and TRBJ2-1; 11 bases agree with TRBD2. This CDR3 region has 19 residues. V lost 0 bases, J lost 1 base, and 9 bases stayed unmatched. In germline, CDR1 is SGHNT, CDR2 YYREEE (reference sequence). CDR3 coding DNA: TGTGCCAGCAGCTTGGGTGGTAGCGGGAGGGCCATTTCCTACAATGAGCAGTTCTTC. Translating it yields CASSLGGSGRAISYNEQFF.

This clone was recorded once. The CDR3 DNA reads as TGTGCCAGCAGCCCCGGGGGGCCAGGCACAGATACGCAGTATTTT. This sequence encodes CASSPGGPGTDTQYF. V is TRBV7-9 and J is TRBJ2-3; TRBD2 is a possible D gene (7 bases). This CDR3 has 15 amino acids. The germline V and J ends were trimmed by 5 bases and 1 base, with 13 bases remaining between them. CDR1 SEHNR and CDR2 FQNEAQ come from the germline V gene (reference sequence).

The chain couples TRBV19 to TRBJ1-1, with a weak D call TRBD1 (5 bases). CDR1 and CDR2 (germline): LNHDA, SQIVND (reference sequence). The CDR3 sequence is 20 residues long. With 0 bases removed from V and 1 base from J, the gap between germline ends came to 24 bases. The CDR3 region is CASSIEGGRWILGRNTEAFF. CDR3 nucleotide sequence: TGTGCCAGTAGTATAGAGGGGGGACGGTGGATCCTAGGCCGGAACACTGAAGCTTTCTTT. Using reference TRBV19 and TRBJ1-1 for the parts outside the CDR3, the full variable domain is DGGITQSPKYLFRKEGQNVTLSCEQNLNHDAMYWYRQDPGQGLRLIYYSQIVNDFQKGDIAEGYSVSREKKESFPLTVTSAQKNPTAFYLCASSIEGGRWILGRNTEAFFGQGTRLTVV.

The rearrangement links TRBV7-3 to TRBJ2-2; D is perhaps TRBD2 (6 bases). The CDR3 consists of 15 residues. V was shortened by 2 bases and J by 6 bases, with 13 bases between the two germline ends. The germline V gene has CDR1 SGHTA and CDR2 FQGTGA. This CDR3 is CASSLGGDWSGELFF. CDR3 nucleotide sequence: TGTGCCAGCAGCTTAGGTGGGGACTGGTCCGGGGAGCTGTTTTTT.

This rearrangement joins TRBV11-2 to TRBJ2-7; 7 nucleotides match TRBD1. CDR1 SGHAT and CDR2 FQNNGV come from the germline V gene. The V and J ends lost 1 base and 2 bases, in that order; junction bases with no gene match: 5. This CDR3 is 15 amino acids long. This CDR3 is CASSLGLGQAYEQYF. The DNA of the CDR3 is TGTGCCAGCAGCTTAGGTTTAGGACAGGCCTACGAGCAGTACTTC.

This chain joins TRBV5-6 and TRBJ1-2; D not resolved. From germline, CDR1 is SGHDT and CDR2 YYEEEE. The CDR3 runs to 16 residues. The germline V and J ends were trimmed by 6 bases and 4 bases, with 22 bases remaining between them. Written as DNA, the CDR3 is TGTGCCAGCACCCACCGTGCGTCAGAAGGGATCTATGGCTACACCTTC. Protein product: CASTHRASEGIYGYTF.

This chain joins TRBV7-2 and TRBJ2-6; 8 nucleotides agree with TRBD1. Germline V gene data show CDR1 as SGHTA and CDR2 as FQGNSA. This CDR3 is built from 19 residues. J was trimmed by 1 base and V by 5 bases; bases with no gene match: 13. The CDR3 coding sequence is TGTGCCAGCAGCCTAATCCCGGGACAGGCAGGGTCTGGGGCCAACGTCCTGACTTTC. As protein: CASSLIPGQAGSGANVLTF.

The rearrangement joins TRBV19 to TRBJ2-1; D could derive from TRBD1 or TRBD2 (5 bases each). This CDR3 is built from 13 residues. V lost 5 bases and J 8 bases, leaving 13 bases between the germline ends. From germline, CDR1 is LNHDA and CDR2 SQIVND (reference sequence). The CDR3 protein is CASSLRGLDEQFF. The CDR3 DNA is TGTGCCAGTAGTCTGAGGGGTCTGGATGAGCAGTTCTTC.

In its sample, this clone was seen once. The V gene is TRBV27, the J gene TRBJ2-1; either TRBD1 or TRBD2 may supply D (5 bases each). The CDR3 has 15 residues. Germline CDR1 MNHEY, CDR2 SMNVEV (reference sequence). V lost 2 bases and J 6 bases, leaving 14 bases between the germline ends. CDR3 DNA sequence: TGTGCCAGCAGTTTAGGGACGAGGGGTAGCAATGAGCAGTTCTTC. The encoded protein is CASSLGTRGSNEQFF.

The rearrangement uses TRBV5-4 and TRBJ1-3; D ambiguous. Looked up from germline, CDR1 is SGHNT and CDR2 is YYREEE (reference sequence). Deletions cut 0 bases from V and 0 bases from J, with 7 bases between. The CDR3 loop spans 15 amino acids. DNA of the CDR3: TGTGCCAGCAGCTTGGCGGGAACCTCTGGAAACACCATATATTTT. Translating gives CASSLAGTSGNTIYF.

V gene TRBV5-1 combines with J gene TRBJ1-1; TRBD1 agrees at 7 bases. CDR1 is SGHRS and CDR2 is YFSETQ in the germline V gene. V gave up 4 bases and J gave up 3 bases; unmatched junction bases: 9. CDR3 size: 15 residues. Written as DNA, the CDR3 is TGCGCCAGCAGCCGGGACAGTCCGAGGGACACTGAAGCTTTCTTT. Translating it yields CASSRDSPRDTEAFF. Drawing the rest from reference TRBV5-1 and TRBJ1-1, the complete variable domain is KAGVTQTPRYLIKTRGQQVTLSCSPISGHRSVSWYQQTPGQGLQFLFEYFSETQRNKGNFPGRFSGRQFSNSRSEMNVSTLELGDSALYLCASSRDSPRDTEAFFGQGTRLTVV.

J is TRBJ1-2 and V is TRBV6-6; 10 bases fit TRBD1. The CDR3 is made up of 16 amino acids. V was pared by 2 bases and J by 6 bases, with 9 bases of the junction left unmatched. CDR1 is MNHNY and CDR2 is SVGAGI in the germline V gene (reference sequence). CDR3 region: CASSYNLPGQGNGYTF. DNA for the CDR3: TGTGCCAGCAGTTACAACCTTCCGGGACAGGGGAATGGCTACACCTTC.

Only one count was recorded for this clone. The CDR3 region is CASSYYGGGGEKLFF. CDR3 nucleotide sequence: TGTGCCAGCAGTTACTACGGGGGAGGAGGGGAAAAACTGTTTTTT. The rearrangement links TRBV6-5 to TRBJ1-4; the D gene is possibly TRBD1 (5 bases). V was clipped by 1 base and J by 8 bases, with 14 bases between them. Germline-derived CDR1 and CDR2 are MNHEY and SVGAGI. The CDR3 covers 15 residues.

This chain connects TRBV6-1 to TRBJ2-1, with 11 bases lining up with TRBD2. Germline CDR1 MNHNS, CDR2 SASEGT. The CDR3 loop spans 18 amino acids. The V and J ends lost 1 base and 0 bases, in that order; junction bases with no gene match: 5. The CDR3 is CASSEVGGLAASYNEQFF. CDR3 nucleotides: TGTGCCAGCAGTGAAGTTGGGGGACTAGCGGCCTCCTACAATGAGCAGTTCTTC.

The rearrangement uses TRBV7-2 and TRBJ2-7; 7 positions agree with TRBD1. The CDR3 length is 13 residues. V was clipped by 2 bases and J by 4 bases; unmatched bases: 2. The germline gives CDR1 SGHTA, CDR2 FQGNSA. The CDR3 region has the DNA TGTGCCAGCAGCTTAAACAGGGGTTACGAGCAGTACTTC. This encodes CASSLNRGYEQYF.

This rearrangement joins TRBV5-1 to TRBJ1-3; tentative D call: TRBD1 (5 bases). Between the trimmed V and J ends, which lost 5 bases and 0 bases, there was a span of 15 bases. CDR3 length equals 16 residues. Germline V gene sequence: CDR1 SGHRS, CDR2 YFSETQ. CDR3 DNA: TGCGCCAGCAGTTTTGGAGGGGCCAGCTCTGGAAACACCATATATTTT. Its translation is CASSFGGASSGNTIYF.

The rearrangement links TRBV11-2 to TRBJ1-6, with D perhaps TRBD1 (6 bases). Looked up from germline, CDR1 is SGHAT and CDR2 is FQNNGV. The germline V and J ends were trimmed by 6 bases and 13 bases, with 16 bases remaining between them. This CDR3 has 13 residues. The chain's CDR3 is CASRPNTGSPLHF. The DNA of the CDR3 is TGTGCCAGCAGACCTAATACAGGGTCTCCCCTCCACTTT.

This clone has a single count. The chain joins TRBV2 to TRBJ1-1; weak D call: TRBD1 (6 bases). With 6 bases removed from V and 6 bases from J, the gap between germline ends came to 20 bases. The CDR3 covers 15 residues. The germline V gene has CDR1 SNHLY and CDR2 FYNNEI. CDR3 nucleotide sequence: TGTGCCAGCAGATCACAGGGAAATACCCACGCTGAAGCTTTCTTT. Translation: CASRSQGNTHAEAFF.

J is TRBJ2-5 and V is TRBV5-1; D unclear. There are 12 residues in the CDR3. Germline assignment: CDR1 SGHRS and CDR2 YFSETQ. The ends were cut back, 5 bases at V and 4 bases at J, with 9 bases in the middle. Written as DNA, the CDR3 is TGCGCCAGCAGGCCCGACTCAGAGACCCAGTACTTC. Translated: CASRPDSETQYF. Based on the CDR3 plus reference TRBV5-1 and TRBJ2-5, the full variable domain is KAGVTQTPRYLIKTRGQQVTLSCSPISGHRSVSWYQQTPGQGLQFLFEYFSETQRNKGNFPGRFSGRQFSNSRSEMNVSTLELGDSALYLCASRPDSETQYFGPGTRLLVL.

This chain joins TRBV30 and TRBJ1-5; D is undetermined. The V end was cut by 5 bases, the J end by 2 bases, with 10 bases between. The CDR3 runs to 13 residues. Germline V gives CDR1 GTSNPN, CDR2 SVGIG (reference sequence). The CDR3 nucleotides are TGTGCCTGGGGACCCGGGGGCAATCAGCCCCAGCATTTT. It specifies CAWGPGGNQPQHF.